This TCR beta chain was captured by sequencing in a study of regulatory T cells in long-lasting Graves disease. Germline loops: CDR1 MGHDK, CDR2 SYGVNS. CDR3 length: 11 residues. V dropped 4 bases and J dropped 13 bases, with 13 bases sitting between them. Construction of TCR beta libraries relied on iRepertoire HTBI primers and on Arm-PCR targeting CDR3 regions. Each CDR3 protein is one row after TCRdb ran MiXCR on the multiplex PCR reads. Counted here are roughly 530,000 distinct CDR3 sequences, 16% occurring once; the ten biggest clones make up 20% to 30%. Specified time point: newly diagnosed GD, antithyroid drugs for less than 3 months. The authors made the TCR library using RNA they extracted from PBMCs. The sample was also reused in another study, on T cells in Graves' hyperthyroidism and ophthalmopathy.

V is TRBV25-1 and J is TRBJ1-1; D unresolved. This specimen consisted of peripheral blood mononuclear cells (PBMCs), obtained at new diagnosis, from a patient treated with antithyroid drugs. This TCR derives from a woman aged 35-60 years with Graves disease. CDR3 in amino acids: CASSVGGENFF. As DNA, the CDR3 is TGTGCCAGCAGTGTGGGCGGCGAGAATTTCTTT.